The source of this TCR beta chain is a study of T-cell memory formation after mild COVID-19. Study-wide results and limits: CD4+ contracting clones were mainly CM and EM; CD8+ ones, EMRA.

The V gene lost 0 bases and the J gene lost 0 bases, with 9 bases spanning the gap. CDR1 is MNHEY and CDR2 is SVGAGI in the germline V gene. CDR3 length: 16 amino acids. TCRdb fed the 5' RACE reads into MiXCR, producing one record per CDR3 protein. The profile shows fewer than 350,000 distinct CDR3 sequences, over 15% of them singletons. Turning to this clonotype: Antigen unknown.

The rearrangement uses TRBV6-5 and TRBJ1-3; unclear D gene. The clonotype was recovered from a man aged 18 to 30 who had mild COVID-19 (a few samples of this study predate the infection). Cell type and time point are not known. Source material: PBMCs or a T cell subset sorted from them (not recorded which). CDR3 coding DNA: TGTGCCAGCAGTTACTCGAGGTCGGTCTCTGGAAACACCATATATTTT. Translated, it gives CASSYSRSVSGNTIYF.